Following are 8 T cell receptor beta chains from one sample sequenced in a study of T-cell reconstitution after alpha-beta-depleted transplantation in children. Preparation of the TCRbeta library involved a method that used unique molecular identifiers. Using its own MiXCR run on the PCR reads, TCRdb lists one record per CDR3 protein. Of nearly 550,000 distinct CDR3 sequences listed, roughly 18% are singletons. Material: PBMCs from the stem cell graft donor, obtained from the stem cell graft. The receptors shown here come from a human donor who donated a stem cell graft to a child with acute lymphoblastic leukemia.

This chain links TRBV5-1 with TRBJ2-7; maybe TRBD2 (6 bases). Germline lookup yields CDR1 SGHRS and CDR2 YFSETQ. V lost 2 bases, J lost 3 bases, and 12 bases lay in between. The length of the CDR3 is 14 residues. In DNA, the CDR3 is TGCGCCAGCAGCTTCGGAGGGGTTCTCTACGAGCAGTACTTC. Encoded protein: CASSFGGVLYEQYF.

This clonotype appeared a few times. The chain employs TRBV5-1 and TRBJ2-2; 11 bases fit TRBD2. CDR3 length equals 21 residues. Germline-derived CDR1 and CDR2 are SGHRS and YFSETQ. With 0 bases clipped from V and 4 bases from J, the junction kept 17 bases outside the gene matches. CDR3 nucleotides: TGCGCCAGCAGCTTGGCGAACCGCACAAGACTAGCGGGATCTCCCACCGGGGAGCTGTTTTTT. It encodes CASSLANRTRLAGSPTGELFF.

This clonotype was found a few times. The rearrangement links TRBV4-1 to TRBJ2-1; D gene unclear. The CDR3 is made up of 15 amino acids. Trimming cost V 3 bases and J 0 bases, with 9 bases left between them. Germline CDR1 and CDR2: MGHRA and YSYEKL. The CDR3 is CASSQSPSSYNEQFF. Written as DNA, the CDR3 is TGCGCCAGCAGCCAGAGTCCCAGCTCCTACAATGAGCAGTTCTTC.

J is TRBJ2-7 and V is TRBV9; tentatively, D is TRBD2 (6 bases). This CDR3 has 15 amino acids. The germline gives CDR1 SGDLS, CDR2 YYNGEE. Trimming removed 0 bases from V and 2 bases from J, with 12 bases in between. Written as DNA, the CDR3 is TGTGCCAGCAGCGTAGCCCCGGGAGTCCCCTACGAGCAGTACTTC. This translates into CASSVAPGVPYEQYF. The entire variable domain, with the rest obtained from reference TRBV9 and TRBJ2-7, is as follows: DSGVTQTPKHLITATGQRVTLRCSPRSGDLSVYWYQQSLDQGLQFLIQYYNGEERAKGNILERFSAQQFPDLHSELNLSSLELGDSALYFCASSVAPGVPYEQYFGPGTRLTVT.

V usage is TRBV12-3 or TRBV12-4 and J usage is TRBJ1-5; 9 bases are a match to TRBD1. This CDR3 spans 17 amino acids. The V and J ends lost 6 bases and 3 bases, in that order; junction bases with no gene match: 12. CDR3 region: CASSVGGTGRFNQPQHF. The CDR3 DNA sequence: TGTGCCAGCAGCGTGGGGGGGACAGGGCGCTTCAATCAGCCCCAGCATTTT.

J is TRBJ2-1 and V is TRBV5-1; 10 bases are a match to TRBD2. The CDR3 is made up of 16 amino acids. CDR1 and CDR2 from the germline V gene are SGHRS and YFSETQ. Losses at the gene ends were 0 bases for V and 2 bases for J; bases not matched to a gene: 2. The CDR3 reads CASSLDGLAAYNEQFF. In DNA, the CDR3 is TGCGCCAGCAGCTTGGATGGACTAGCGGCCTACAATGAGCAGTTCTTC.

V usage is TRBV7-2 and J usage is TRBJ2-5; D not resolved. Germline CDR1 is SGHTA and CDR2 is FQGNSA. V dropped 2 bases and J dropped 6 bases, with 4 bases sitting between them. The CDR3 is 11 amino acids. CDR3 sequence (DNA): TGTGCCAGCAGCTTAATCCAGACCCAGTACTTC. Protein: CASSLIQTQYF.

V and J are TRBV12-3 or TRBV12-4 and TRBJ2-7, with D possibly being TRBD2 (5 bases). The CDR3 sequence is 12 residues long. Deletions cut 5 bases from V and 3 bases from J, with 8 bases between. CDR3 nucleotide sequence: TGTGCCAGCAGTGTCGGGAACTACGAGCAGTACTTC. It yields the protein CASSVGNYEQYF.